This T cell receptor beta chain was recorded in a study of T-cell memory formation after mild COVID-19. This clonotype was detected only a few times. A single record per CDR3 protein comes from TCRdb applying MiXCR to the 5' RACE reads. The sample includes about 200,000 distinct CDR3 sequences, roughly 17% of them seen just once. This CDR3 region has 14 residues. V was cut by 7 bases and J by 1 base, with 11 bases left in between. Germline V CDR1 and CDR2: KGHDR, SFDVKD. The chain recombines TRBV24-1 with TRBJ2-3; D is undetermined. Sequencing was carried out using PBMCs or a T cell subset sorted from them (not recorded which). This sequence originates from an adult woman who had mild COVID-19 (a few samples of this study predate the infection). Cell type and time point are not known. CDR3 sequence reads: CATSDPTRTDTQYF. DNA of the CDR3: TGTGCCACCAGCGATCCGACTCGCACAGATACGCAGTATTTT.